Following are 9 T cell receptor beta chains from one sample sequenced in a study of regulatory T cells in long-lasting Graves disease. Arm-PCR of CDR3 regions and iRepertoire HTBI primers were used to build TCR beta libraries. TCRdb called the multiplex PCR reads again in MiXCR, with one record for every CDR3 protein. The data contain around 450,000 distinct CDR3 sequences, 20% to 25% of them singletons. Time point defined: persistent/refractory GD, antithyroid drugs over 5 years with positive TRAb. The TCR library used RNA extracted from PBMCs. The specimen was peripheral blood mononuclear cells (PBMCs), collected when the disease was refractory, from a patient treated with antithyroid drugs. Source of these receptors: a female donor with Graves disease.

This clonotype was recorded many times. The chain links TRBV7-9 to TRBJ1-2, with TRBD1 matching over 12 bases. From germline, CDR1 is SEHNR and CDR2 FQNEAQ (reference sequence). This CDR3 comprises 18 residues. The V and J ends lost 4 bases and 0 bases, in that order; junction bases with no gene match: 9. The DNA for the CDR3 is TGTGCCAGCAGCTACCTACCGGGACAGGGGGCTTCTAACTATGGCTACACCTTC. Translated: CASSYLPGQGASNYGYTF.

About this clonotype itself: A much larger clone differs by one base, so this may be a read error. As the CDR3 is not closed by the conserved phenylalanine or tryptophan, this likely results from a read error. The chain employs TRBV6-1 and TRBJ2-7, with 12 positions matching TRBD2. Germline assignment: CDR1 MNHNS and CDR2 SASEGT. The CDR3 runs 16 residues. The V gene end was trimmed by 5 bases and the J gene end by 2 bases; junction bases not matched to a gene: 7. The CDR3 reads CASSLLTSGRTYEQYS. CDR3 nucleotide sequence: TGTGCCAGCAGTCTACTGACTAGCGGGAGAACCTACGAGCAGTACTCC.

The table lists this clonotype with many counts. V is TRBV20-1 and J is TRBJ2-7; D unresolved. The germline V gene encodes CDR1 DFQATT and CDR2 SNEGSKA (reference sequence). Trimming cost V 2 bases and J 4 bases, with 15 bases left between them. This CDR3 has 14 amino acids. The CDR3 coding sequence is TGCAGTGCTAGACATCAGGACCTGAGGTACGAGCAGTACTTC. Protein sequence: CSARHQDLRYEQYF.

This clonotype was recorded at least ten times. This chain uses TRBV5-1 with TRBJ1-1; TRBD1 agrees at 10 bases. CDR1 is SGHRS and CDR2 is YFSETQ in the germline V gene. V lost 4 bases and J lost 8; bases outside the gene matches: 8. The CDR3 has 14 residues. In DNA form, the CDR3 reads TGCGCCAGCAGCACGGGACAGGGGAATGTAGAAGCTTTCTTT. Translating gives CASSTGQGNVEAFF.

The V and J genes are TRBV20-1 and TRBJ1-5, with D maybe TRBD1 (6 bases). CDR3 length: 14 amino acids. Trimming removed 6 bases from V and 2 bases from J, with 14 bases in between. CDR1 is DFQATT and CDR2 is SNEGSKA in the germline V gene (reference sequence). For the CDR3, the DNA is TGCAGTGCCCCGGGGGCTGGGGGCAATCAGCCCCAGCATTTT. This sequence encodes CSAPGAGGNQPQHF.

The chain carries TRBV4-2 and TRBJ1-6; 9 bases align to TRBD1. The germline gives CDR1 LGHNA, CDR2 YNFKEQ. CDR3 size: 15 residues. Trimming removed 3 bases from V and 10 bases from J; junction bases left unmatched: 7. CDR3 DNA sequence: TGTGCCAGCAGCCAGGAAGGACAGGGGAGCTCACCCCTCCACTTT. Translation: CASSQEGQGSSPLHF.

This sequence joins TRBV7-9 and TRBJ2-4, with 7 bases that match TRBD2. With the DNA end fitting TRBJ2-5 better, the J assignment may be wrong. The germline CDR1 and CDR2 sequences are SEHNR and FQNEAQ (reference sequence). The CDR3 has 15 residues. CDR3 DNA: TGTGCCAGCAGCTTAGCGAGCGGGACGGGGGAGACCCAGTACTTC. Translated: CASSLASGTGETQYF.

V gene TRBV7-9 combines with J gene TRBJ2-5; 7 bases match TRBD2. Germline CDR1 is SEHNR and CDR2 is FQNEAQ (reference sequence). V was clipped by 3 bases and J by 1 base; unmatched bases: 17. The CDR3 is 19 amino acids. DNA for the CDR3: TGTGCCAGCAGCTTGTATAACCTGTCTAGCGGCCGTAGCCAAGAGACCCAGTACTTC. Its translation: CASSLYNLSSGRSQETQYF.

The V call is TRBV6-9, the J call TRBJ2-7, with TRBD1 matching 7 bases. The germline V gene encodes CDR1 MNHGY and CDR2 SVAAGI. V gave up 3 bases and J gave up 5 bases; unmatched junction bases: 19. The CDR3 has 18 amino acids. CDR3 region: CASSYSMRVDRDRDEQYF. The CDR3 bases are TGTGCCAGCAGTTACTCGATGCGGGTAGACAGGGACCGTGACGAGCAGTACTTC.